The present T cell receptor (beta chain) was sequenced within a study of T-cell reconstitution after alpha-beta-depleted transplantation in children. The CDR3 length is 17 residues. V gave up 0 bases and J gave up 7 bases, with 22 bases separating them. From germline, CDR1 is MGHRA and CDR2 YSYEKL. This clonotype came up a few times. Unique molecular identifiers were built into the TCRbeta library. TCRdb analysed the PCR reads with MiXCR anew, one entry per CDR3 protein. The repertoire includes about 980,000 distinct CDR3 sequences, about 29% of them detected once, and roughly 28% sits in the top ten.

V usage is TRBV4-1 and J usage is TRBJ2-7; D call uncertain. The clonotype comes from a boy younger than two who had a stem cell transplant for SCID, so the T cells may come from the graft donor. Sequences were derived from PBMCs, mostly from graft donor cells, sampled 360 days after TCRalphabeta/CD19-depleted stem cell transplant. The CDR3 spells CASSQELELSGLREQYF. CDR3 nucleotide sequence: TGCGCCAGCAGCCAAGAGTTGGAGTTATCCGGCCTACGAGAGCAGTACTTC.